This is a list of T cell receptor beta chains from one sample in a study of T cell responses to AZD1222 COVID-19 vaccine. Sequencing was performed with immunoSEQ multiplex PCR; in TCRdb, only in-frame clones are kept and a portion is missing. The data hold some 120,000 clones, with 70% to 90% observed a single time. Sequenced here: peripheral blood, sampled on day 0 of AZD1222 vaccination. These receptors all come from an adult in good health. The CDR3 runs from the conserved cysteine through the conserved F or W. A D gene is named only where the DNA matches it firmly. Expanded clones get a size class; other rows say once, few or many, or leave the size out.

clone_size,d_call,cdr3_length,v_call,j_call,cdr3_nt,cdr3_aa
NA,NA,19,TRBV21-1,TRBJ2-6,TGTGCCAGCAGCAAAATCGGAAAGGGCCCTGCTGGCGGGGCCAACGTCCTGACTTTC,CASSKIGKGPAGGANVLTF
NA,NA,18,TRBV19,TRBJ1-5,TGTGCCAGTAGTATCGGGGGTGGAGTTGGGGGCGTCCGACAGCCCCAGCATTTT,CASSIGGGVGGVRQPQHF
NA,NA,14,TRBV27,TRBJ2-1,TGTGCCAGCAAGAGCGGGTTATCCTACAATGAGCAGTTCTTC,CASKSGLSYNEQFF
NA,TRBD1,14,TRBV6-2/TRBV6-3,TRBJ1-6,TGTGCCAGCAGTTGGAGCAGGGGGCGTTCACCCCTCCACTTT,CASSWSRGRSPLHF
few,NA,15,TRBV16,TRBJ1-3,TGTGCCAGCAGCCAATTCGGGCAGCCGGGAAACACCATATATTTT,CASSQFGQPGNTIYF
NA,NA,12,TRBV6-5,TRBJ2-2,TGTGCCAGCAGTCTAGCGTCCGGGGAGCTGTTTTTT,CASSLASGELFF
NA,NA,15,TRBV5-5,TRBJ2-7,TGTGCCAGCAGCTTGGCTGCAGGGGAAGCCTACGAGCAGTACTTC,CASSLAAGEAYEQYF
NA,TRBD1,15,TRBV5-1,TRBJ2-7,TGCGCCAGCAGCTTGGGACACGGACAGGGTAACGAGCAGTACTTC,CASSLGHGQGNEQYF
NA,TRBD1,14,TRBV6-2/TRBV6-3,TRBJ1-2,TGTGCCAGCAGCCAGACCGGGACAGGGTTCGGCTACACCTTC,CASSQTGTGFGYTF
NA,TRBD1,19,TRBV4-1,TRBJ2-1,TGCGCCAGCAGCCAACCTCCGGGACAGGCGAAGGCTGGGAACAATGAGCAGTTCTTC,CASSQPPGQAKAGNNEQFF
NA,NA,14,TRBV7-9,TRBJ2-2,TGTGCCAGCAGCTACGGGCCGAACACCGGGGAGCTGTTTTTT,CASSYGPNTGELFF
NA,NA,13,TRBV30,TRBJ1-6,TGTGCCTGGAGTGTGGCTCATAATTCACCCCTCCACTTT,CAWSVAHNSPLHF
NA,NA,14,TRBV15,TRBJ1-1,TGTGCCACCAGCAGAGATGGGGCGGGCACTGAAGCTTTCTTT,CATSRDGAGTEAFF
NA,TRBD2,16,TRBV5-1,TRBJ2-7,TGCGCCAGCAGCTCGGGGACTAGCGGGGGCCTTTACGAGCAGTACTTC,CASSSGTSGGLYEQYF
NA,TRBD1,14,TRBV7-2,TRBJ1-5,TGTGCCAGCAGCGTCGACCGGGGGGGACAGCGGTTGGAGTTT,CASSVDRGGQRLEF
NA,TRBD2,16,TRBV7-2,TRBJ2-1,TGTGCCAGCAGCTCAGCACTAGCGGGGGCCTACAATGAGCAGTTCTTC,CASSSALAGAYNEQFF
NA,TRBD2,15,TRBV27,TRBJ2-2,TGTGCCAGCAGTTTACGGGGGGTGGACACCGGGGAGCTGTTTTTT,CASSLRGVDTGELFF
once,NA,17,TRBV7-9,TRBJ1-4,TGTGCCAGCAGCTCAAGTGAATCGGACAGACCTTATGAAAAACTGTTTTTT,CASSSSESDRPYEKLFF
few,NA,14,TRBV6-2/TRBV6-3,TRBJ2-7,TGTGCCAGCAGTTACAACAGGGAACCCTACGAGCAGTACTTC,CASSYNREPYEQYF
few,NA,12,TRBV6-5,TRBJ2-3,TGTGCCAGCAGGGACGTCGGTGATACGCAGTATTTT,CASRDVGDTQYF
NA,NA,13,TRBV12-3/TRBV12-4,TRBJ2-3,TGTGCCAGCAGTTCAACTCTAGGGAATACGCAGTATTTT,CASSSTLGNTQYF
NA,NA,13,TRBV5-1,TRBJ2-7,TGCGCCAGCAGCCGGGACGGCCACTACGAGCAGTACTTC,CASSRDGHYEQYF
NA,NA,13,TRBV27,TRBJ2-7,TGTGCCAGCAGTTTATCTTCAGCCTACGAGCAGTACTTC,CASSLSSAYEQYF
NA,NA,14,TRBV6-5,TRBJ2-3,TGTGCCAGCAGAGTACAAGGATACACAGATACGCAGTATTTT,CASRVQGYTDTQYF
NA,NA,14,TRBV28,TRBJ1-1,TGTGCCAGCAGGACGGGAGGAATCGCGACTGAAGCTTTCTTT,CASRTGGIATEAFF
NA,NA,11,TRBV10-3,TRBJ2-7,TGTGCCATCAGTCGAGAATACGAGCAGTACTTC,CAISREYEQYF
NA,TRBD1,16,TRBV6-2/TRBV6-3,TRBJ1-4,TGTGCCAGCAGTTACGCCGGGACAGGGGAAAATGAAAAACTGTTTTTT,CASSYAGTGENEKLFF
NA,TRBD1,15,TRBV11-1,TRBJ2-7,TGTGCCAGCAGCGTGAGTCCGGGACAGTACTACGAGCAGTACTTC,CASSVSPGQYYEQYF
NA,NA,14,TRBV18,TRBJ1-1,TGTGCCAGCTCAGATACCGGGCGCGACACTGAAGCTTTCTTT,CASSDTGRDTEAFF
NA,TRBD1,16,TRBV25-1,TRBJ1-2,TGTGCCAGCAGTGAATCCGGGACAGGGGGGGCCTATGGCTACACCTTC,CASSESGTGGAYGYTF
NA,TRBD1,18,TRBV9,TRBJ1-4,TGTGCCAGCAGCTTGACCGGGACAGCCTATGCAACTAATGAAAAACTGTTTTTT,CASSLTGTAYATNEKLFF
NA,TRBD1,18,TRBV4-1,TRBJ1-2,TGCGCCAGCAGCCAAGATAATGGACAGGGGGGAATTCGCTATGGCTACACCTTC,CASSQDNGQGGIRYGYTF
once,NA,12,TRBV28,TRBJ1-5,TGTGCCACCGGGGGTAGCAATCAGCCCCAGCATTTT,CATGGSNQPQHF
NA,TRBD1,16,TRBV4-2,TRBJ2-5,TGTGCCAGCAGCCAAGAGGACAGGGCCCCCCCAAGGACCCAGTACTTC,CASSQEDRAPPRTQYF
NA,TRBD1,13,TRBV29-1,TRBJ1-1,TGCAGCGCCCGGGACAGCTGGGGCACTGAAGCTTTCTTT,CSARDSWGTEAFF
few,NA,16,TRBV6-1,TRBJ1-3,TGTGCCAGCAGTGAAACATACAGGATCTCTGGAAACACCATATATTTT,CASSETYRISGNTIYF
NA,TRBD2,15,TRBV14,TRBJ2-7,TGTGCCAGCAGCCAAGATTGGGAGGGCCGGAACGAGCAGTACTTC,CASSQDWEGRNEQYF
NA,NA,16,TRBV24-1,TRBJ2-1,TGTGCCACCAGTGCCCCGGGGGCGGGAGTAGTCGATGAGCAGTTCTTC,CATSAPGAGVVDEQFF
NA,TRBD2,17,TRBV12-5,TRBJ2-4,TGTGCTAGTGGTCCCCCTCTAGCGGGCCCATCCAAAAACATTCAGTACTTC,CASGPPLAGPSKNIQYF
NA,TRBD1,14,TRBV7-9,TRBJ1-1,TGTGCCAGCCTACAGGGGGGCGGGAACACTGAAGCTTTCTTT,CASLQGGGNTEAFF
NA,NA,16,TRBV6-1,TRBJ2-1,TGTGCCAGCAGTGCCCCCCCAGGGGGGAACTACAATGAGCAGTTCTTC,CASSAPPGGNYNEQFF
NA,NA,17,TRBV27,TRBJ1-5,TGTGCCAGCAGTCCCTCCCCCGGCACCAAGGGCAATCAGCCCCAGCATTTT,CASSPSPGTKGNQPQHF
NA,NA,11,TRBV21-1,TRBJ2-7,TGTGCCAGCAGCAAAGAGAACGCGAAGAGCTTC,CASSKENAKSF
NA,TRBD2,17,TRBV24-1,TRBJ2-3,TGTGCCACCAGTGACCAACGGACTAGCGGGAGCTCAGATACGCAGTATTTT,CATSDQRTSGSSDTQYF
NA,NA,17,TRBV18,TRBJ2-7,TGTGCCAGCTCACCACCGGGCGTCGGGCCCTCTAGTTACGAGCAGTACTTC,CASSPPGVGPSSYEQYF
NA,TRBD1,15,TRBV19,TRBJ1-5,TGTGCCACCTCGCCCGGGACAGGGGGATACCAGCCCCAGCATTTT,CATSPGTGGYQPQHF
NA,TRBD1,15,TRBV6-1,TRBJ1-1,TGTGCCAGCAGTGATAGACAGGGGGCGGGCACTGAAGCTTTCTTT,CASSDRQGAGTEAFF
NA,TRBD1,14,TRBV10-3,TRBJ1-1,TGTGCCACAACACAGGGGGCTCTGAACACTGAAGCTTTCTTT,CATTQGALNTEAFF
NA,NA,11,TRBV30,TRBJ1-1,TGTGCCTGGAGTGTACACACTGAAGCTTTCTTT,CAWSVHTEAFF
NA,NA,14,TRBV12-5,TRBJ2-5,TGTGCTAGTGGTTTCTCAGGGTCCCAAGAGACCCAGTACTTC,CASGFSGSQETQYF
NA,NA,13,TRBV12-3/TRBV12-4,TRBJ1-6,TGTGCCAGCAGCCCCGGTACCGGTTCACCCCTCCACTTT,CASSPGTGSPLHF
NA,TRBD1,14,TRBV30,TRBJ1-4,TGTGCCTGGAGTGTAGGGGGACAGGGGGAAAAACTGTTTTTT,CAWSVGGQGEKLFF
NA,NA,18,TRBV10-3,TRBJ1-3,TGTGCCATCAGTGACGGAACCGTTAGTTACATGTCTGGAAACACCATATATTTT,CAISDGTVSYMSGNTIYF
once,NA,19,TRBV7-9,TRBJ1-3,TGTGCCAGCAGCCCCGGGCCCGGGCAGGGACGGGGCTCTGGAAACACCATATATTTT,CASSPGPGQGRGSGNTIYF
once,NA,13,TRBV6-6,TRBJ1-2,TGTGCCAGCAGTAAGGGGGGAAACTATGGCTACACCTTC,CASSKGGNYGYTF